This T cell receptor beta chain was recorded in a study of early T cells in non-severe SARS-CoV-2 infection. Overall study findings and caveats: The study's VDJdb matching favored anti-spike CD8 responses and missed private and CD4 specificities.

As to this clonotype: What it recognizes is unknown.

In TCRdb, the 5' RACE reads were re-called with MiXCR into one record per CDR3 protein. The sample consists of about 22,000 distinct CDR3 sequences, approximately 3.8% of them appearing once. Trimming pared 7 bases from V and 3 bases from J, leaving 15 bases between. The CDR3 covers 14 residues. The germline CDR1 and CDR2 sequences are MNHNY and SVGAGI (reference sequence). The TCR comes from an adult who was a healthcare worker with PCR-confirmed SARS-CoV-2 infection or an uninfected control (not recorded which). The J gene is TRBJ1-1, the V gene TRBV6-6; D unresolved. What was sequenced was whole blood. The CDR3 DNA sequence: TGTGCCAGCACCTTGTCGGGGAGGGACACTGAAGCTTTCTTT. It encodes CASTLSGRDTEAFF.